A few counts support the clone carrying this T cell receptor beta chain. Its matching antigen is unknown. This record comes from a study of somatic mutations in cytotoxic T cells in rheumatoid arthritis. Study-level information: Patient blood (about 32 ml EDTA) was taken immediately after diagnosis and before treatment.

Study outcomes and limitations: TRBV07's slight underrepresentation, observed in rheumatoid arthritis patients, lacked adjustment for multiple comparisons. Clonality of CD8+ T cells, which was compared between rheumatoid arthritis patients and age-matched healthy controls, did not differ significantly.

Using immunoSEQ multiplex PCR, the repertoire was profiled, and TCRdb retains in-frame clones only, with some absent. The sample yields approximately 10,000 clones, 79% seen once. Per germline, CDR1 SEHNR and CDR2 FQNEAQ (reference sequence). This CDR3 region has 13 residues. V was trimmed by 5 bases and J by 7 bases, leaving 14 bases between them. The gene calls are TRBV7-9 and TRBJ1-1; the D is unclear. This receptor was taken from an adult with rheumatoid arthritis. What was sequenced was CD8+ T cells sorted from blood. As DNA, the CDR3 is TGTGCCAGCAGCCCCCGGGGAAGCTTTGAAGCTTTCTTT. Its protein product is CASSPRGSFEAFF.